One and the same sample provided the 18 T cell receptor beta chains below, sequenced in a study of shared clonotypes between healthy human individuals. The repertoire was sequenced with immunoSEQ multiplex PCR; TCRdb's copy has only in-frame clones and lacks some. The table has 180,000 or so clones, just under 95% seen once; the top ten hold about 0.07%. The sequencing sample was made of naive CD4+ T cells sorted from blood. Subset reported: CD45RA+ positively selected. The receptors here all came from a woman in her twenties or thirties in good health.

The gene calls are TRBV19 and TRBJ1-5; 7 bases are a match to TRBD1. Germline V gene data show CDR1 as LNHDA and CDR2 as SQIVND (reference sequence). Trimming at V came to 4 bases and at J to 6 bases, leaving 9 bases not matched to a gene. This CDR3 region has 15 residues. For the CDR3, the DNA is TGTGCCAGTAGTACCCAGGGGGGGCAGACTCAGCCCCAGCATTTT. The encoded protein is CASSTQGGQTQPQHF.

J is TRBJ1-6 and V is TRBV7-9; the D is unclear. Germline-derived CDR1 and CDR2 are SEHNR and FQNEAQ (reference sequence). The CDR3 totals 14 residues. Between the trimmed V and J ends, which lost 0 bases and 5 bases, there was a span of 5 bases. CDR3 nucleotides: TGTGCCAGCAGCTTAGCAGGGCATAATTCACCCCTCCACTTT. As protein: CASSLAGHNSPLHF.

CDR3 residues: CASSAQGRAGANVLTF. The CDR3 nucleotides are TGCGCCAGCAGCGCCCAGGGAAGGGCTGGGGCCAACGTCCTGACTTTC. The rearrangement uses TRBV5-1 and TRBJ2-6, with D possibly matching TRBD1 (5 bases). The CDR3 spans 16 residues. Germline lookup yields CDR1 SGHRS and CDR2 YFSETQ. With 4 bases removed from V and 2 bases from J, the gap between germline ends came to 13 bases.

The chain joins TRBV25-1 to TRBJ2-7; tentatively, D is TRBD2 (6 bases). CDR1 and CDR2 from the germline V gene are MGHDK and SYGVNS. CDR3 length: 15 residues. The V end was cut by 2 bases, the J end by 2 bases, with 13 bases between. This CDR3 is CASSEDEEGTYEQYF. The CDR3 coding sequence is TGTGCCAGCAGTGAAGATGAGGAGGGGACCTACGAGCAGTACTTC.

The chain couples TRBV7-6 to TRBJ1-1; D is unresolved. CDR1 and CDR2 (germline): SGHVS, FNYEAQ. CDR3 length: 13 amino acids. Between the trimmed V and J ends, which lost 2 bases and 1 base, there was a span of 5 bases. CDR3 sequence (DNA): TGTGCCAGCAGCTTATCAGAGAACACTGAAGCTTTCTTT. Its protein product is CASSLSENTEAFF.

CDR3 in amino acids: CATSRYEAGEAFF. The CDR3, as DNA: TGTGCCACCAGCAGATATGAGGCAGGGGAAGCTTTCTTT. The chain couples TRBV15 to TRBJ1-1, with D maybe TRBD1 (5 bases). This CDR3 is 13 amino acids long. CDR1 is LNHNV and CDR2 is YYDKDF in the germline V gene (reference sequence). The germline V and J ends were trimmed by 2 bases and 8 bases, with 12 bases remaining between them. Complete variable domain (other parts from reference TRBV15 and TRBJ1-1): DAMVIQNPRYQVTQFGKPVTLSCSQTLNHNVMYWYQQKSSQAPKLLFHYYDKDFNNEADTPDNFQSRRPNTSFCFLDIRSPGLGDTAMYLCATSRYEAGEAFFGQGTRLTVV.

The chain recombines TRBV7-8 with TRBJ2-5; D unclear. Trimming took off 9 bases at V and 1 base at J, with 15 bases between the two ends. The CDR3 loop spans 14 amino acids. The germline gives CDR1 SGHVS, CDR2 FQNEAQ. Here the CDR3 reads CASKRYYLQETQYF. In DNA form, the CDR3 reads TGTGCCAGTAAGAGGTACTACCTCCAAGAGACCCAGTACTTC.

The CDR3, as DNA: TGTGCCAGCTCACCAGCTAGCGGGAGAGATACGCAGTATTTT. It yields the protein CASSPASGRDTQYF. The V and J genes are TRBV18 and TRBJ2-3; 10 nucleotides align to TRBD2. This CDR3 has 14 amino acids. Germline-derived CDR1 and CDR2 are KGHSH and LQKENI. V was pared by 2 bases and J by 5 bases, with 1 base of the junction left unmatched.

This clone has a single count. The chain couples TRBV18 to TRBJ2-7, with D possibly matching TRBD1 (5 bases). V was shortened by 4 bases and J by 5 bases, with 21 bases between the two germline ends. CDR3 length equals 16 residues. Germline CDR1 KGHSH, CDR2 LQKENI. The CDR3 loop is CASSRMKGMLIDEQYF. DNA for the CDR3: TGTGCCAGCTCACGAATGAAGGGGATGCTTATCGACGAGCAGTACTTC.

The V gene is TRBV28, the J gene TRBJ1-2, with a possible D match to TRBD1 (5 bases). The CDR3 runs to 13 residues. Germline CDR1 and CDR2: MDHEN and SYDVKM. Trimming removed 2 bases at V and 3 bases at J, with 7 bases between. The CDR3 DNA follows: TGTGCCAGCAGTTTAGCGGGGGACTATGGCTACACCTTC. The encoded protein is CASSLAGDYGYTF.

J is TRBJ1-1 and V is TRBV18; D call uncertain. V was trimmed by 3 bases and J by 11 bases, leaving 16 bases between them. The CDR3 extends over 13 amino acids. The germline V gene encodes CDR1 KGHSH and CDR2 LQKENI. CDR3 sequence: CASSPIREAEAFF. The CDR3 DNA follows: TGTGCCAGCTCACCGATAAGGGAAGCGGAGGCTTTCTTT.

The V and J genes are TRBV5-4 and TRBJ1-2; D unclear. CDR3 length: 14 residues. Germline lookup yields CDR1 SGHNT and CDR2 YYREEE (reference sequence). V was pared by 0 bases and J by 8 bases, with 14 bases between. The CDR3 is CASSLAAPLGGYTF. CDR3 bases: TGTGCCAGCAGCTTGGCCGCCCCCCTGGGAGGCTACACCTTC.

The genes are TRBV18 and TRBJ1-2, with D possibly TRBD1 on 6 matching bases. This CDR3 has 15 residues. V gave up 3 bases and J gave up 3 bases, with 14 bases separating them. Germline V gene sequence: CDR1 KGHSH, CDR2 LQKENI. The CDR3 DNA is TGTGCCAGCTCACCTCCCCGGACAGACGACTATGGCTACACCTTC. Residues: CASSPPRTDDYGYTF.

V gene TRBV11-1 combines with J gene TRBJ1-2, with 11 bases matching TRBD1. The germline CDR1 and CDR2 sequences are SGHAT and FQDESV (reference sequence). Trimming cost V 0 bases and J 1 base; bases outside gene matches: 1. The CDR3 has 16 amino acids. CDR3 coding DNA: TGTGCCAGCAGCTTAGCGGGACAGGGGGTTAACTATGGCTACACCTTC. Its protein is CASSLAGQGVNYGYTF.

V usage is TRBV25-1 and J usage is TRBJ1-2, with a tentative D call TRBD1 (5 bases). Trimming removed 2 bases from V and 4 bases from J, with 17 bases in between. The germline CDR1 and CDR2 sequences are MGHDK and SYGVNS. The CDR3 spans 16 residues. CDR3 protein: CASSEAGQGGGYGYTF. In DNA form, the CDR3 reads TGTGCCAGCAGTGAAGCCGGGCAGGGAGGCGGCTATGGCTACACCTTC.

V usage is TRBV19 and J usage is TRBJ1-3; 8 positions match TRBD1. Per the germline V gene, CDR1 is LNHDA and CDR2 is SQIVND (reference sequence). This CDR3 has 18 amino acids. V dropped 7 bases and J dropped 7; count of bases not matched to a gene: 21. CDR3 coding DNA: TGTGCCAGTACCCACAATAGGACAGGGCGGCGATACGGGAACACCATATATTTT. Amino acid sequence: CASTHNRTGRRYGNTIYF.

The V and J genes are TRBV7-9 and TRBJ1-1; no firm D call. In germline, CDR1 is SEHNR, CDR2 FQNEAQ (reference sequence). V lost 0 bases, J lost 1 base, and 3 bases lay in between. The CDR3 covers 13 residues. The CDR3 here is CASSLAKNTEAFF. DNA of the CDR3: TGTGCCAGCAGCTTAGCCAAGAACACTGAAGCTTTCTTT.

The chain combines TRBV18 with TRBJ2-5, with 7 positions matching TRBD2. V shed 3 bases, J shed 2 bases, and the junction held 3 bases outside the gene matches. The CDR3 is 14 amino acids. CDR1 and CDR2 from the germline V gene are KGHSH and LQKENI. The CDR3 nucleotides are TGTGCCAGCTCACCTTCTAGCGGACAAGAGACCCAGTACTTC. Its translation: CASSPSSGQETQYF.